This T cell receptor (beta chain) appears in the sequencing data of a study of T cells in Graves' hyperthyroidism and ophthalmopathy. Unmatched junction bases numbered 7, after V lost 1 base and J lost 2 bases. The CDR3 sequence is 16 residues long. Germline V gene data show CDR1 as GTSNPN and CDR2 as SVGIG (reference sequence). Absent ophthalmopathy progression within 18 months defined stable Graves' hyperthyroidism. More than 9.5 ml fresh peripheral blood yielded the PBMCs. RNA transcripts provided the source from which TCR beta CDR3 regions were amplified. A set of HTBI primers served as the primers for a first-round RT-PCR of the TCR CDR3. In TCRdb, the multiplex PCR reads were re-called with MiXCR into one record per CDR3 protein. This repertoire shows some 700,000 distinct CDR3 sequences, roughly a sixth found once; its top ten account for around 15%. This clonotype occurred many times.

Source material: blood. This chain uses TRBV30 with TRBJ2-3; 9 nucleotides agree with TRBD2. The clonotype comes from a man aged 50 or older with Graves' hyperthyroidism. DNA for the CDR3: TGTGCCTGGAGTGCCCCGGGACTAGCTGCCACAGATACGCAGTATTTT. Translating it yields CAWSAPGLAATDTQYF. Combining the CDR3 with reference TRBV30 and TRBJ2-3 gives the whole variable domain SQTIHQWPATLVQPVGSPLSLECTVEGTSNPNLYWYRQAAGRGLQLLFYSVGIGQISSEVPQNLSASRPQDRQFILSSKKLLLSDSGFYLCAWSAPGLAATDTQYFGPGTRLTVL.